The sequence of this T cell receptor beta chain was determined in a study of regulatory T cells in long-lasting Graves disease. Arm-PCR of CDR3 regions with iRepertoire HTBI primers generated TCR beta libraries. TCRdb passed the multiplex PCR reads through MiXCR, listing each CDR3 protein once. The repertoire holds 430,000 or so distinct CDR3 sequences, with about 21% as singletons. In regard to this clonotype: What it binds is not known.

The time point here: persistent/refractory GD, antithyroid drugs over 5 years with positive TRAb. PBMC-extracted RNA yielded the TCR library. Study results and limitations: Favoring TRBV28, TRBJ1-2 and TRBJ2-5 was a feature seen in persistent disease.

Unmatched junction bases numbered 7, after V lost 8 bases and J lost 5 bases. Germline lookup yields CDR1 MNHNS and CDR2 SASEGT. CDR3 length: 13 amino acids. V and J are TRBV6-1 and TRBJ2-3, with 7 bases identical to TRBD1. Sample: peripheral blood mononuclear cells (PBMCs), taken when the disease was refractory, from a patient treated with antithyroid drugs. This receptor was identified in a female donor with Graves disease. The CDR3 DNA reads TGTGCCAGCTCCCGACAGGGCTTAGATACGCAGTATTTT. Its protein is CASSRQGLDTQYF.